These 31 T cell receptor beta chains came from one sample sequenced in a study of T cells in Graves' hyperthyroidism and ophthalmopathy (dated by TCRdb to the late 2010s). To prepare the library, multiplex PCR was applied. Sequencing used an Illumina HiSeq 2000. The TCR beta CDR3 regions were amplified from the RNA transcripts. The first round of RT-PCR for the TCR CDR3 was performed with the HTBI primer set and the Qiagen OneStep RT-PCR kit. TCRdb trimmed the raw reads at Q25, called clones with MiXCR and kept productive beta chains. A single entry per CDR3 protein holds the most common genes and DNA from its merged rows. The sample profile shows 500,000 to 550,000 distinct CDR3 sequences; around 20% of them were found once. The top ten constitute about 25% of the sample. Sequencing was performed on blood. All receptors come from a man aged 18 to 30 with Graves' hyperthyroidism.

This clonotype was counted many times. This chain joins TRBV29-1 and TRBJ1-2; 10 bases are a match to TRBD1. V trimming: 5 bases; J trimming: 10 bases; junction bases outside the gene matches: 7. The CDR3 extends over 12 amino acids. The germline V gene encodes CDR1 SQVTM and CDR2 ANQGSEA. The CDR3 reads CSVLGTGDDYTF. The DNA of the CDR3 is TGCAGCGTTCTGGGGACAGGGGACGACTACACCTTC.

This clonotype appeared many times. V usage is TRBV20-1 and J usage is TRBJ1-5; the D is unclear. The CDR3 sequence is 13 residues long. Germline V lookup: CDR1 DFQATT, CDR2 SNEGSKA (reference sequence). Trimming took 7 bases from V and 5 from J, leaving 15 bases between them. CDR3 in DNA: TGCAGTGTCTTCACCGACACCTATCAGCCCCAGCATTTT. Its protein product is CSVFTDTYQPQHF.

This clonotype has at least ten counts. The chain joins TRBV11-2 to TRBJ2-7, with 8 bases lining up with TRBD1. Germline V gene data show CDR1 as SGHAT and CDR2 as FQNNGV. The length of the CDR3 is 16 residues. The J segment lost 2 bases and the V segment lost 1 base, leaving 7 bases of the junction unmatched. The CDR3 reads CASSLGGAGGAYEQYF. The CDR3, as DNA: TGTGCCAGCAGCTTAGGGGGGGCAGGGGGCGCCTACGAGCAGTACTTC.

Worth noting for this clonotype: This may stem from a read error, because a much larger clone lies one nucleotide away. The V and J genes are TRBV6-1 and TRBJ2-2, with no clear D. The V end lost 2 bases, the J end lost 4 bases, and 11 bases lay between the germline ends. CDR3 length: 15 residues. Germline V gene data show CDR1 as MNHNS and CDR2 as SASEGT. CDR3 amino acids: CASSESPLRTGELFF. For the CDR3, the DNA is TGTGCCAGCAGTGAATCCCCCCTCCGCACCGGGGAGCTGTTTTTT.

The V gene is TRBV20-1, the J gene TRBJ2-7; 8 nucleotides match TRBD2. With 3 bases clipped from V and 2 bases from J, the junction kept 3 bases outside the gene matches. Germline lookup yields CDR1 DFQATT and CDR2 SNEGSKA (reference sequence). This CDR3 is built from 13 residues. The CDR3 DNA reads TGCAGTGCTAGCGGGAGGGCTCCCTACGAGCAGTACTTC. Its translation: CSASGRAPYEQYF.

The sample holds many counts of this clonotype. The chain combines TRBV10-3 with TRBJ1-6, with TRBD1 identical over 9 bases. V was pared by 7 bases and J by 10 bases, with 8 bases of the junction left unmatched. Germline CDR1 reads ENHRY; CDR2 reads SYGVKD. This CDR3 has 14 amino acids. CDR3 sequence (DNA): TGTGCCATCACCCGGGACAGGGTTTCCTCACCCCTCCACTTT. Translated: CAITRDRVSSPLHF.

In nucleotides, the CDR3 is TGTGCCAGCAGTTTACGGGGGACAGGGGCTTATCAGCCCCAGCATTTT. It is translated as CASSLRGTGAYQPQHF. V is TRBV28 and J is TRBJ1-5; the match to TRBD1 covers 10 bases. CDR1 is MDHEN, CDR2 SYDVKM, per germline. Germline trimming cut 2 bases from V and 5 bases from J; bases unmatched to any gene: 6. This CDR3 is built from 16 residues. The full variable domain, its missing parts supplied by reference TRBV28 and TRBJ1-5, is DVKVTQSSRYLVKRTGEKVFLECVQDMDHENMFWYRQDPGLGLRLIYFSYDVKMKEKGDIPEGYSVSREKKERFSLILESASTNQTSMYLCASSLRGTGAYQPQHFGDGTRLSIL.

This clonotype has a count of ten or more. The chain links TRBV28 to TRBJ2-3, with 9 bases fitting TRBD1. Germline loops: CDR1 MDHEN, CDR2 SYDVKM. Trimming at V came to 4 bases and at J to 13 bases, leaving 6 bases not matched to a gene. The CDR3 runs 12 residues. The CDR3 DNA reads as TGTGCCAGCAGTTCAGGGACAGGGAGAAAGTATTTT. This sequence encodes CASSSGTGRKYF.

The chain has TRBV20-1 and TRBJ1-1, with TRBD1 as a possible D gene (5 bases). Deletions cut 3 bases from V and 2 bases from J, with 16 bases between. The CDR3 is made up of 15 amino acids. CDR1 is DFQATT and CDR2 is SNEGSKA in the germline V gene (reference sequence). CDR3 in DNA: TGCAGTGCTAGGTCAACAGGCCCCATAAACACTGAAGCTTTCTTT. This codes for CSARSTGPINTEAFF.

This clonotype appeared a few times. This chain joins TRBV2 and TRBJ2-3; 10 nucleotides agree with TRBD2. The germline V gene has CDR1 SNHLY and CDR2 FYNNEI. CDR3 length: 16 amino acids. The V segment lost 8 bases and the J segment 6 bases; nucleotides outside the gene matches: 14. The CDR3 loop reads CASQGRASGGADTQYF. The CDR3 nucleotides read TGTGCCAGCCAGGGCCGGGCGAGCGGGGGGGCCGATACGCAGTATTTT.

A few counts support this clonotype. The V and J genes are TRBV30 and TRBJ1-5; D gene uncertain. CDR3 length equals 15 residues. Germline V gene sequence: CDR1 GTSNPN, CDR2 SVGIG (reference sequence). Trimming shortened V by 1 base and J by 4 bases, and 14 bases separated the two germline ends. In nucleotides, the CDR3 is TGTGCCTGGAGTGAGCTCGGGTGGGGAAATCAGCCCCAGCATTTT. Protein product: CAWSELGWGNQPQHF.

This clonotype came up a few times. This sequence joins TRBV29-1 and TRBJ2-5, with a tentative D call TRBD2 (5 bases). This CDR3 has 14 residues. Trimming took off 0 bases at V and 5 bases at J, with 13 bases between the two ends. Germline-derived CDR1 and CDR2 are SQVTM and ANQGSEA. CDR3 bases: TGCAGCGTTGAAGATCTCCGGGGTAGGGAGACCCAGTACTTC. This sequence encodes CSVEDLRGRETQYF.

This clonotype came up many times. One end of the junction is discordant with germline, which a read error may explain. The chain recombines TRBV7-6 with TRBJ1-1; D is possibly TRBD1 (5 bases). CDR1 is SGHVS and CDR2 is FNYEAQ in the germline V gene. There are 15 residues in the CDR3. Here the CDR3 reads CASSFARGMGTETFF. The DNA of the CDR3 is TGTGCCAGCAGCTTCGCTCGGGGGATGGGGACTGAAACTTTCTTT.

Regarding this clonotype: A read error may be the cause here, since a much bigger clone is one base away. Since no conserved phenylalanine or tryptophan closes the CDR3, a read error is the likely cause. V usage is TRBV11-2 and J usage is TRBJ1-1; TRBD1 is a possible D gene (5 bases). The CDR3 has 17 amino acids. Germline CDR1 is SGHAT and CDR2 is FQNNGV. V was clipped by 5 bases and J by 3 bases, with 22 bases between them. The CDR3: CASSLTVRIPNYTEAFL. CDR3 sequence (DNA): TGTGCCAGCAGCCTGACAGTGAGAATCCCTAACTACACTGAAGCTTTCCTT.

Many counts were recorded for this clonotype. V is TRBV7-9 and J is TRBJ2-2; D gene uncertain. The CDR3 extends over 15 amino acids. Germline V gene sequence: CDR1 SEHNR, CDR2 FQNEAQ (reference sequence). Trimming left V 2 bases short and J 0 bases short, with 7 bases between. CDR3 DNA sequence: TGTGCCAGCAGCTTATTCACAGCGAACACCGGGGAGCTGTTTTTT. Its translation is CASSLFTANTGELFF.

The table lists this clonotype with many counts. The rearrangement joins TRBV6-1 to TRBJ2-7; 9 bases match TRBD1. Looked up from germline, CDR1 is MNHNS and CDR2 is SASEGT. The CDR3 is 16 amino acids. V trimming: 8 bases; J trimming: 1 base; junction bases outside the gene matches: 12. CDR3 residues: CASYPGTGRISYEQYF. As DNA, the CDR3 is TGTGCCAGCTACCCGGGGACAGGGAGGATTTCCTACGAGCAGTACTTC.

This clonotype was detected a few times. The chain joins TRBV29-1 to TRBJ2-7, with D perhaps given as TRBD1 or TRBD2 (6 bases each). V was shortened by 7 bases and J by 7 bases, with 17 bases between the two germline ends. CDR3 length equals 12 residues. Germline assignment: CDR1 SQVTM and CDR2 ANQGSEA. This chain's CDR3 is CSGGPGAREQYF. The CDR3 DNA sequence: TGCAGCGGGGGCCCGGGGGCGCGTGAGCAGTACTTC.

This chain uses TRBV12-3 or TRBV12-4 with TRBJ1-2; D perhaps matches TRBD1 (6 bases). Trimming shortened V by 3 bases and J by 2 bases, and 13 bases separated the two germline ends. The length of the CDR3 is 15 residues. The CDR3 region is CASSFFSRGNYGYTF. DNA of the CDR3: TGTGCCAGCAGTTTCTTTAGCAGGGGAAACTATGGCTACACCTTC.

With regard to this clonotype: At one of its ends the junction is not consistent with the germline gene, which may arise from a read error. This chain links TRBV10-3 with TRBJ2-2, with D perhaps TRBD2 (5 bases). There are 14 residues in the CDR3. CDR1 and CDR2 from the germline V gene are ENHRY and SYGVKD. The CDR3 nucleotides read TGTGCCATCAGTGATAAACGGTACACCGGGGAGCTGTGTTTT. It yields the protein CAISDKRYTGELCF.

As regards this clonotype: At one end, the junction sequence differs from germline, possibly due to a read error. V usage is TRBV5-1 and J usage is TRBJ1-5; the D is unclear. CDR1 and CDR2 (germline): SGHRS, YFSETQ. The CDR3 is made up of 15 amino acids. CDR3 DNA: TGCGCCGGCAGCTTGGGATTGGGTGGCAATCAGCCCCAGCATTTT. This gives the protein CAGSLGLGGNQPQHF.

For this clonotype: Since a much larger clone is just one base distant, this may be a read error. V and J are TRBV15 and TRBJ2-5; D may be TRBD1 (5 bases). The CDR3 totals 14 residues. Germline V gene lookup returns CDR1 LNHNV and CDR2 YYDKDF (reference sequence). The CDR3 DNA follows: TGTGCCACCAGCAAAGGACACCCCCAAGAGACCGAGTACTTC. Translated: CATSKGHPQETEYF.

To note about this clonotype: One junction end does not reproduce the germline sequence, and a read error may be involved. V gene TRBV2 combines with J gene TRBJ1-5; D uncertain. This CDR3 comprises 13 residues. Germline values: CDR1 SNHLY, CDR2 FYNNEI. CDR3 sequence reads: CASSDGINQPQHF. Written as DNA, the CDR3 is TGTGCCAGTAGTGATGGGATAAATCAGCCCCAGCATTTT.

The chain uses TRBV28 and TRBJ1-1; D is possibly TRBD1 (5 bases). This CDR3 comprises 17 residues. Trimming pared 1 base from V and 4 bases from J, leaving 19 bases between. CDR1 and CDR2 from the germline V gene are MDHEN and SYDVKM. The DNA of the CDR3 is TGTGCCAGCAGTTTATCATGGGGGGTAGGTGGGTTCACTGAAGCTTTCTTT. Encoded protein: CASSLSWGVGGFTEAFF. Full variable domain (rest looked up from reference TRBV28 and TRBJ1-1): DVKVTQSSRYLVKRTGEKVFLECVQDMDHENMFWYRQDPGLGLRLIYFSYDVKMKEKGDIPEGYSVSREKKERFSLILESASTNQTSMYLCASSLSWGVGGFTEAFFGQGTRLTVV.

There are many counts of this clonotype. V and J are TRBV2 and TRBJ1-1; D is unclear. The V and J ends lost 10 bases and 3 bases respectively, with 15 bases between them. Germline V CDR1 and CDR2: SNHLY, FYNNEI. The length of the CDR3 is 13 residues. The CDR3 region has the DNA TGTGCCACAACCCCGGCGGTAGACACTGAAGCTTTCTTT. Its protein is CATTPAVDTEAFF.

This clonotype appeared many times. The CDR3: CASSVWGQGEAFF. CDR3 nucleotides: TGTGCCAGCAGCGTCTGGGGGCAGGGTGAAGCTTTCTTT. V and J are TRBV12-3 or TRBV12-4 and TRBJ1-1, with a possible D match to TRBD1 (6 bases). V lost 6 bases and J lost 7, with 15 bases in between. The CDR3 runs to 13 residues.

This clonotype has ten or more counts. This rearrangement joins TRBV12-3 or TRBV12-4 to TRBJ1-5, with D possibly TRBD1 on 5 matching bases. The V end lost 7 bases, the J end lost 7 bases, and 14 bases lay between the germline ends. This CDR3 has 13 residues. Written as DNA, the CDR3 is TGTGCCAGCAAAGCACAGGAGGTCCAGCCCCAGCATTTT. Protein sequence: CASKAQEVQPQHF.

This rearrangement joins TRBV2 to TRBJ1-2; no clear D gene. This CDR3 spans 14 amino acids. Germline assignment: CDR1 SNHLY and CDR2 FYNNEI. V was pared by 0 bases and J by 4 bases, with 9 bases between. The chain's CDR3 is CASSEAQAVYGYTF. In nucleotides, the CDR3 is TGTGCCAGCAGTGAAGCGCAGGCAGTCTATGGCTACACCTTC.

This chain links TRBV12-3 or TRBV12-4 with TRBJ2-7, with 7 bases that match TRBD2. The CDR3 covers 15 residues. J gave up 0 bases and V 5 bases, and 7 bases lay outside the gene matches. CDR3 residues: CASSAAGLSSYEQYF. The CDR3 DNA reads TGTGCCAGCAGTGCAGCGGGACTGAGCTCCTACGAGCAGTACTTC.

The chain couples TRBV11-2 to TRBJ2-7, with 7 bases identical to TRBD1. Trimming took 3 bases from V and 4 from J; bases not matched to a gene: 3. This CDR3 region has 13 residues. Germline values: CDR1 SGHAT, CDR2 FQNNGV. The CDR3 spells CASSLWTGYEQYF. CDR3 coding DNA: TGTGCCAGCAGCTTGTGGACAGGATACGAGCAGTACTTC.

This clonotype came up many times. The rearrangement joins TRBV18 to TRBJ2-7; 7 bases match TRBD1. Germline values: CDR1 KGHSH, CDR2 LQKENI. The CDR3 totals 13 residues. V trimming: 3 bases; J trimming: 5 bases; junction bases outside the gene matches: 4. The CDR3 region is CASSPGQEDEQYF. The CDR3, as DNA: TGTGCCAGCTCACCCGGACAGGAGGACGAGCAGTACTTC.

This clonotype was counted at least ten times. This chain connects TRBV5-1 to TRBJ1-2, with unresolved D. CDR1 is SGHRS and CDR2 is YFSETQ in the germline V gene. Trimming took 2 bases from V and 4 from J, leaving 15 bases between them. The CDR3 is 15 residues long. CDR3 protein: CASSFGPTAPYGYTF. The CDR3 DNA is TGCGCCAGCAGCTTCGGGCCTACCGCACCCTATGGCTACACCTTC.